This T cell receptor (beta chain) derives from a study of T cell responses to AZD1222 COVID-19 vaccine. Study results and limitations: The repertoires were collected only after the peak T cell response. At 160-218 and 743-854, vaccine-associated CD4 TCRs were dominant, and they spanned spike. Donors skewed white British and female; clonal diversity was possibly underestimated.

Researchers grouped second doses given at about 4 or about 12 weeks into one pool. TCRdb keeps only in-frame clones here, not all; method: immunoSEQ multiplex PCR. In the table there are approximately 150,000 clones, approximately 91% of which are singletons. Worth noting for this clone: No antigen is known for it.

CDR3 length equals 14 residues. Looked up from germline, CDR1 is LNHDA and CDR2 is SQIVND (reference sequence). Trimming took 3 bases from V and 8 from J, leaving 11 bases between them. The chain links TRBV19 to TRBJ1-6; D ambiguous. The starting material was peripheral blood, obtained 28 days after the second AZD1222 dose. The TCR was taken from an adult who received the AZD1222 COVID-19 vaccine. CDR3 sequence: CASSMRADDSPLHF. CDR3 in DNA: TGTGCCAGTAGTATGAGAGCTGATGATTCACCCCTCCACTTT.